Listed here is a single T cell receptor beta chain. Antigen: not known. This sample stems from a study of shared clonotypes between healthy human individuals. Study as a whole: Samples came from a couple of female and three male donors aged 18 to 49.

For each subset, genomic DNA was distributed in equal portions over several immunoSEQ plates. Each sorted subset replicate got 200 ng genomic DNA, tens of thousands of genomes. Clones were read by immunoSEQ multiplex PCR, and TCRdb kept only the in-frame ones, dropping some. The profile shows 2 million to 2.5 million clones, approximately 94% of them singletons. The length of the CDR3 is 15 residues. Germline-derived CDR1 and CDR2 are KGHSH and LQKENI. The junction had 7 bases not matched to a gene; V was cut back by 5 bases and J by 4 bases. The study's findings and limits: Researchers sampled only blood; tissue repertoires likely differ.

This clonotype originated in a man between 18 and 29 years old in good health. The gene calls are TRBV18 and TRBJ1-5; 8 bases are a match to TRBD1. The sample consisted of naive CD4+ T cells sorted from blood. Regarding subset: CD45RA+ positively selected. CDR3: CASSSGTGPNQPQHF. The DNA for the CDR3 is TGTGCCAGCTCATCCGGGACAGGCCCTAATCAGCCCCAGCATTTT.